This TCR beta chain originates from a study (dated by TCRdb to 2012 to 2014). This clonotype is medium-sized (0.01 to 0.1%) in its sample. Its antigen remains unidentified. The sample holds no much larger clone one base away, and base qualities are not on file. The sequencer listed for this sample is Illumina Genome Analyzer IIx. In TCRdb, the public reads were trimmed at Q25 with fastp and aligned with MiXCR, with productive beta chains retained. Merged by CDR3 protein, the rows form single entries marked with the most common genes and DNA. Across this sample there are about 7,000 distinct CDR3 sequences, with 32% seen only once. The ten largest clones add up to roughly 23% of the sample. Sequences SGHDN (CDR1) and FVKESK (CDR2) are obtained from the germline V gene. The CDR3 runs 15 amino acids, cysteine and phenylalanine included. Only the CDR3 region is kept as DNA, spanning 45 bases read in frame from base 1. The junction carries 10 bases between V and J, which are trimmed by 1 base and 1 base respectively.

The TCR originated in a human donor. The V and J genes are TRBV14 and TRBJ1-1, with the identity of the D gene unclear. Sequenced sample: blood. The sequenced DNA is TGTGCCAGCAGCCAAGCGGGTTTGGGGAACACTGAAGCTTTCTTT. Translated, it reads CASSQAGLGNTEAFF. Full variable domain (CDR3 extended with the reference TRBV14 and TRBJ1-1 proteins): EAGVTQFPSHSVIEKGQTVTLRCDPISGHDNLYWYRRVMGKEIKFLLHFVKESKQDESGMPNNRFLAERTGGTYSTLKVQPAELEDSGVYFCASSQAGLGNTEAFFGQGTRLTVV.